This T cell receptor beta chain was sequenced for a study of post-analysis software for immune sequencing data. Across the study: As for disease course, relapsing-remitting, secondary progressive and progressive-relapsing multiple sclerosis were all included.

About this clonotype: Its target is unknown.

With V trimmed by 6 bases and J by 2 bases, 2 bases remained unmatched. The CDR3 covers 13 residues. Germline CDR1 MNHNY, CDR2 SVGAGI (reference sequence). cDNA libraries for TCR beta contained unique molecular identifiers. T cells, roughly 0.95 to 10 million of them, yielded a few hundred thousand cDNA molecules. TCRdb re-analysed the PCR reads in MiXCR, keeping a single row per CDR3 protein. The sample holds hundreds of thousands of distinct CDR3 sequences, 25% to 30% seen once. Study results and limitations: F measure clustering grouped samples strongly by preparation batch. TRBV5-6, TRBV5-1 and TRBV20-1 were among several TRBV segments more frequent in patients than controls.

Sequencing was performed on blood. The receptor was derived from a girl aged 10 to 17 with multiple sclerosis. The chain uses TRBV6-6 and TRBJ2-3; 7 nucleotides line up with TRBD1. CDR3: CASRGQPTDTQYF. The CDR3 DNA reads as TGTGCCAGCAGGGGACAGCCCACAGATACGCAGTATTTT.